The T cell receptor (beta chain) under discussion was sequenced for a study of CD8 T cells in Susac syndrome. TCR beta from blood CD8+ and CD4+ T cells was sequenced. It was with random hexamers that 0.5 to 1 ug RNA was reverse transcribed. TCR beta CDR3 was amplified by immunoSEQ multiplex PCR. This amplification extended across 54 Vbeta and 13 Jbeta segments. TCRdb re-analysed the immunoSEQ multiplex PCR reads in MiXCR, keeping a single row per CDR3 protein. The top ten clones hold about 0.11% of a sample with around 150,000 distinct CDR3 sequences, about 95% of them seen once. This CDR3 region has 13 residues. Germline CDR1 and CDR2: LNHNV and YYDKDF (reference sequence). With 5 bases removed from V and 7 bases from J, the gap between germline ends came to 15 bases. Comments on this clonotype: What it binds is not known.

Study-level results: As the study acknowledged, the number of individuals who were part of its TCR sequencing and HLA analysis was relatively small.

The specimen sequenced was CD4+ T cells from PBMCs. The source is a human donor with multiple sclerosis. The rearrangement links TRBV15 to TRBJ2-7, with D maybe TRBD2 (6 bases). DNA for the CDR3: TGTGCCACCAGCGTCCCCGCTGGGGGGGAGCAGTACTTC. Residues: CATSVPAGGEQYF. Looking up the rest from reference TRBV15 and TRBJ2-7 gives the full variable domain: DAMVIQNPRYQVTQFGKPVTLSCSQTLNHNVMYWYQQKSSQAPKLLFHYYDKDFNNEADTPDNFQSRRPNTSFCFLDIRSPGLGDTAMYLCATSVPAGGEQYFGPGTRLTVT.